The 9 T cell receptor beta chains below all came from one sample that was sequenced in a study of cytomegalovirus exposure and HLA in healthy donors. Clones were sequenced by immunoSEQ multiplex PCR, and TCRdb holds only the in-frame ones, with some missing. The sample records about 66,000 clones, 97% being singletons. Sequencing was carried out using PBMCs. These receptors all come from a woman in her late teens or twenties in good health and CMV-seropositive.

CDR3 residues: CASSHTIEGELFF. For the CDR3, the DNA is TGTGCCAGCAGCCACACGATAGAGGGGGAGCTGTTTTTT. The rearrangement links TRBV4-2 to TRBJ2-2; D gene ambiguous. The length of the CDR3 is 13 residues. Deletions cut 3 bases from V and 8 bases from J, with 10 bases between. Germline-derived CDR1 and CDR2 are LGHNA and YNFKEQ.

This clone was found once. This chain joins TRBV19 and TRBJ2-3; 8 nucleotides line up with TRBD2. Germline V gives CDR1 LNHDA, CDR2 SQIVND (reference sequence). This CDR3 has 16 amino acids. The J segment lost 0 bases and the V segment lost 5 bases, leaving 7 bases of the junction unmatched. The CDR3 DNA follows: TGTGCCAGTAGTTCGGGAGGGCCCTTAAGCACAGATACGCAGTATTTT. Encoded protein: CASSSGGPLSTDTQYF.

The rearrangement uses TRBV30 and TRBJ1-1, with D perhaps matching TRBD1 (5 bases). Germline loops: CDR1 GTSNPN, CDR2 SVGIG (reference sequence). The CDR3 runs 13 residues. V was pared by 3 bases and J by 1 base, with 9 bases between. The CDR3 DNA reads TGTGCCTGGAGCAGGGCTGAGAACACTGAAGCTTTCTTT. Translation gives CAWSRAENTEAFF. The full variable domain, in which reference TRBV30 and TRBJ1-1 provide the parts outside the CDR3, is SQTIHQWPATLVQPVGSPLSLECTVEGTSNPNLYWYRQAAGRGLQLLFYSVGIGQISSEVPQNLSASRPQDRQFILSSKKLLLSDSGFYLCAWSRAENTEAFFGQGTRLTVV.

Written as DNA, the CDR3 is TGTGCCAGCAGCCGGGGTTCTCCCTACGAGCAGTACTTC. Protein sequence: CASSRGSPYEQYF. The chain has TRBV5-6 and TRBJ2-7, with TRBD2 as a possible D gene (5 bases). This CDR3 contains 13 residues. Trimming cost V 4 bases and J 2 bases, with 10 bases left between them. Per germline, CDR1 SGHDT and CDR2 YYEEEE.

This chain links TRBV7-8 with TRBJ2-7, with 7 nucleotides matching TRBD2. The CDR3 totals 17 residues. Germline CDR1 SGHVS, CDR2 FQNEAQ. V gave up 2 bases and J gave up 3 bases; unmatched junction bases: 13. CDR3 residues: CASSLSAGVTRGYEQYF. The DNA of the CDR3 is TGTGCCAGCAGCTTAAGCGCGGGGGTAACCCGGGGCTACGAGCAGTACTTC.

This chain joins TRBV14 and TRBJ2-7; D is uncertain. Germline CDR1 and CDR2: SGHDN and FVKESK. This CDR3 region has 15 residues. Trimming cost V 2 bases and J 3 bases, with 14 bases left between them. The CDR3 coding sequence is TGTGCCAGCAGCCAAATAGCCGGTTCCGGCTACGAGCAGTACTTC. This translates into CASSQIAGSGYEQYF.

The CDR3 sequence: CASSLTGEGGIETQYF. The CDR3 coding sequence is TGTGCCAGCAGCTTAACGGGGGAGGGGGGTATCGAGACCCAGTACTTC. The rearrangement joins TRBV7-3 to TRBJ2-5, with D possibly TRBD2 on 7 matching bases. This CDR3 has 16 residues. Germline CDR1 and CDR2: SGHTA and FQGTGA. V was trimmed by 0 bases and J by 5 bases, leaving 16 bases between them.

This chain uses TRBV27 with TRBJ2-7, with 8 positions matching TRBD1. Germline V CDR1 and CDR2: MNHEY, SMNVEV (reference sequence). The CDR3 is 15 amino acids. Trimming removed 2 bases from V and 7 bases from J; junction bases left unmatched: 10. CDR3 nucleotides: TGTGCCAGCAGTTTAGGCCAAGCCAGGGGGCGGGAGCAGTACTTC. It translates to CASSLGQARGREQYF.

The chain has TRBV19 and TRBJ2-7; TRBD1 is a possible D gene (6 bases). This CDR3 contains 13 residues. Germline CDR1 and CDR2: LNHDA and SQIVND (reference sequence). V lost 7 bases and J 6 bases, leaving 16 bases between the germline ends. The CDR3 DNA sequence: TGTGCCAGTATAGGGACAAATAGAGGCGAGCAGTACTTC. It codes for CASIGTNRGEQYF.